The next 17 T cell receptor beta chains were all read from a single sample in a study of cytomegalovirus exposure and HLA in healthy donors. 60 Vbeta and 13 Jbeta primers were used in PCR. Generated by immunoSEQ multiplex PCR, the TCRdb table keeps only in-frame clones and is missing some. The data contain roughly 120,000 clones, 77% of them seen just once; the ten biggest clones take up less than 6%. Sequencing used PBMCs. The receptor set was obtained from a man between 18 and 35 years old in good health and CMV-seropositive.

This sequence joins TRBV18 and TRBJ1-2; 7 positions agree with TRBD1. Germline trimming cut 1 base from V and 3 bases from J; bases unmatched to any gene: 5. CDR3 length: 15 amino acids. Germline assignment: CDR1 KGHSH and CDR2 LQKENI. The CDR3 loop is CASSPRPGGDYGYTF. The CDR3 DNA follows: TGTGCCAGCTCACCACGTCCAGGGGGAGACTATGGCTACACCTTC.

This clone turned up a few times. The chain couples TRBV30 to TRBJ1-2; no firm D call. The CDR3 totals 15 residues. Germline V CDR1 and CDR2: GTSNPN, SVGIG (reference sequence). Trimming took 0 bases from V and 6 from J, leaving 17 bases between them. Here the CDR3 DNA reads TGTGCCTGGAGTGTACTGGCAGGCGATATAGATGGCTACACCTTC. This gives the protein CAWSVLAGDIDGYTF.

The gene calls are TRBV4-1 and TRBJ1-4; tentatively, D is TRBD1 (5 bases). Germline-derived CDR1 and CDR2 are MGHRA and YSYEKL. Trimming removed 2 bases from V and 1 base from J, with 14 bases in between. The CDR3 contains 17 residues. CDR3 DNA sequence: TGCGCCAGCAGCCAAAGGACACTTACAGAAACTAATGAAAAACTGTTTTTT. This sequence encodes CASSQRTLTETNEKLFF.

The table lists this clone with a count of one. The chain combines TRBV6-4 with TRBJ1-2; TRBD1 matches at 7 bases. The CDR3 extends over 13 amino acids. Per the germline V gene, CDR1 is MRHNA and CDR2 is SNTAGT. V shed 4 bases and J 2 bases; nucleotides not matched to a gene: 1. CDR3 sequence reads: CASSAQGNYGYTF. CDR3 DNA: TGTGCCAGCAGTGCACAGGGGAACTATGGCTACACCTTC.

The J gene is TRBJ2-2, the V gene TRBV5-4; 14 nucleotides agree with TRBD2. The germline CDR1 and CDR2 sequences are SGHNT and YYREEE (reference sequence). J gave up 6 bases and V 2 bases, and 6 bases lay outside the gene matches. The CDR3 runs to 17 residues. CDR3 nucleotides: TGTGCCAGCAGCTTCCCCGGGACTAGCGGGAGATCCGGGGAGCTGTTTTTT. Protein: CASSFPGTSGRSGELFF.

This chain uses TRBV7-9 with TRBJ2-2; no clear D gene. Germline CDR1 is SEHNR and CDR2 is FQNEAQ (reference sequence). The CDR3 has 17 amino acids. V lost 6 bases and J lost 0, with 17 bases in between. CDR3 in amino acids: CASRAPRVQANTGELFF. As DNA, the CDR3 is TGTGCCAGCAGGGCCCCCAGAGTGCAGGCGAACACCGGGGAGCTGTTTTTT.

The V call is TRBV7-9, the J call TRBJ1-2; D may be TRBD1 (5 bases). CDR1 SEHNR and CDR2 FQNEAQ come from the germline V gene (reference sequence). This CDR3 comprises 16 residues. Between the trimmed V and J ends, which lost 1 base and 3 bases, there was a span of 15 bases. In DNA, the CDR3 is TGTGCCAGCAGCTTAGGACCAGGGCAAGTCTACTATGGCTACACCTTC. Translating gives CASSLGPGQVYYGYTF.

V usage is TRBV5-1 and J usage is TRBJ1-6; D gene uncertain. Germline CDR1 is SGHRS and CDR2 is YFSETQ. Trimming removed 2 bases from V and 0 bases from J, with 12 bases in between. The CDR3 spans 17 residues. In DNA form, the CDR3 reads TGCGCCAGCAGCTTTACCCTAATTAGCTCCTATAATTCACCCCTCCACTTT. Protein sequence: CASSFTLISSYNSPLHF.

The chain recombines TRBV6-5 with TRBJ1-1, with TRBD1 identical over 10 bases. The CDR3 has 15 amino acids. The V segment lost 5 bases and the J segment 1 base; nucleotides outside the gene matches: 4. Germline V lookup: CDR1 MNHEY, CDR2 SVGAGI. CDR3 DNA sequence: TGTGCCAGCAGTCCCTGGACAGGGGGGAACACTGAAGCTTTCTTT. Protein product: CASSPWTGGNTEAFF.

The genes are TRBV11-3 and TRBJ2-1; tentatively, D is TRBD1 (5 bases). Trimming removed 0 bases from V and 12 bases from J, with 12 bases in between. CDR3 size: 13 residues. CDR1 is SGHNT and CDR2 is YENEEA in the germline V gene. The DNA of the CDR3 is TGTGCCAGCAGCTTAGAGCAGGGTGTCGTGCAGTTCTTC. Its protein is CASSLEQGVVQFF. Drawing the rest from reference TRBV11-3 and TRBJ2-1, the complete variable domain is EAGVVQSPRYKIIEKKQPVAFWCNPISGHNTLYWYLQNLGQGPELLIRYENEEAVDDSQLPKDRFSAERLKGVDSTLKIQPAELGDSAVYLCASSLEQGVVQFFGPGTRLTVL.

V and J are TRBV28 and TRBJ1-1; 7 nucleotides align to TRBD1. Germline trimming cut 5 bases from V and 0 bases from J; bases unmatched to any gene: 6. Germline V lookup: CDR1 MDHEN, CDR2 SYDVKM. The CDR3 loop spans 15 amino acids. CDR3: CASSEPTGVNTEAFF. DNA of the CDR3: TGTGCCAGCAGTGAGCCCACAGGGGTGAACACTGAAGCTTTCTTT.

The chain has TRBV15 and TRBJ2-7; 8 bases are shared with TRBD2. This CDR3 region has 14 residues. The J segment lost 2 bases and the V segment lost 1 base, leaving 1 base of the junction unmatched. CDR1 is LNHNV and CDR2 is YYDKDF in the germline V gene (reference sequence). CDR3 sequence: CATSRAGGAYEQYF. CDR3 bases: TGTGCCACCAGCAGAGCCGGGGGGGCCTACGAGCAGTACTTC.

CDR3 DNA sequence: TGTGCCAGCAGTCACCTGTTCCTCGGGGAGAACACTGAAGCTTTCTTT. The encoded protein is CASSHLFLGENTEAFF. The gene calls are TRBV28 and TRBJ1-1; D gene uncertain. The CDR3 runs 16 residues. Germline V lookup: CDR1 MDHEN, CDR2 SYDVKM. V shed 5 bases and J shed 1 base, with 17 bases lying between them.

In DNA, the CDR3 is TGTGCCAGCAGTCCCCGGGGAGGAGAGGTTGAAGCTTTCTTT. It encodes CASSPRGGEVEAFF. The rearrangement links TRBV5-4 to TRBJ1-1; D not certain. Trimming shortened V by 5 bases and J by 7 bases, and 18 bases separated the two germline ends. This CDR3 comprises 14 residues. CDR1 is SGHNT, CDR2 YYREEE, per germline (reference sequence).

The V and J genes are TRBV28 and TRBJ2-1; no clear D gene. With 8 bases removed from V and 2 bases from J, the gap between germline ends came to 13 bases. This CDR3 has 14 amino acids. Germline lookup yields CDR1 MDHEN and CDR2 SYDVKM. The CDR3 spells CASLGHVTYNEQFF. CDR3 nucleotide sequence: TGTGCCAGCCTGGGCCACGTTACCTACAATGAGCAGTTCTTC. Based on the CDR3 plus reference TRBV28 and TRBJ2-1, the full variable domain is DVKVTQSSRYLVKRTGEKVFLECVQDMDHENMFWYRQDPGLGLRLIYFSYDVKMKEKGDIPEGYSVSREKKERFSLILESASTNQTSMYLCASLGHVTYNEQFFGPGTRLTVL.

The chain couples TRBV19 to TRBJ1-6, with TRBD1 matching 7 bases. V dropped 7 bases and J dropped 10; count of bases not matched to a gene: 16. CDR1 is LNHDA, CDR2 SQIVND, per germline (reference sequence). The CDR3 is made up of 16 amino acids. The DNA of the CDR3 is TGTGCCAGTAAGGACGAGTTTAGGGGGCGTAAATCACCCCTCCACTTT. Translation: CASKDEFRGRKSPLHF.

The CDR3 DNA reads TGTGCCAGCAGCGCAGGGGGGAACTATGGCTACACCTTC. Translated, it gives CASSAGGNYGYTF. This chain links TRBV5-4 with TRBJ1-2, with 7 bases that match TRBD1. Germline V gives CDR1 SGHNT, CDR2 YYREEE (reference sequence). CDR3 length equals 13 residues. V lost 4 bases and J lost 2; bases outside the gene matches: 2.